A single sample gave rise to the 22 T cell receptor beta chains below, sequenced in a study of T-cell reconstitution after alpha-beta-depleted transplantation in children. Preparation of the TCRbeta library used unique molecular identifiers. Each CDR3 protein gets one entry after TCRdb re-called the PCR reads with MiXCR. The data hold about 480,000 distinct CDR3 sequences, with around 13% observed a single time. The sample here was PBMCs from the stem cell graft donor, taken from the stem cell graft. These receptors were collected from a human donor who donated a stem cell graft to a child with combined immunodeficiency.

The sample holds many counts of this clonotype. The V gene is TRBV3-1, the J gene TRBJ2-7; TRBD2 might be the D (6 bases). The CDR3 consists of 17 residues. Germline CDR1 is LGHDT and CDR2 is YNNKEL (reference sequence). Trimming removed 0 bases at V and 2 bases at J, with 17 bases between. CDR3: CASSQDPAGRGPYEQYF. The CDR3 nucleotides read TGTGCCAGCAGCCAAGATCCGGCGGGGCGGGGACCCTACGAGCAGTACTTC.

J is TRBJ1-2 and V is TRBV9; tentative D call: TRBD1 (5 bases). V gave up 7 bases and J gave up 2 bases, with 12 bases separating them. Germline CDR1 SGDLS, CDR2 YYNGEE. The CDR3 loop spans 13 amino acids. The CDR3 loop reads CASRGGSNYGYTF. The CDR3 DNA reads TGTGCCAGCCGCGGGGGAAGCAACTATGGCTACACCTTC.

The V call is TRBV7-9, the J call TRBJ2-7, with unresolved D. This CDR3 is built from 12 residues. Germline V gene lookup returns CDR1 SEHNR and CDR2 FQNEAQ (reference sequence). Trimming pared 2 bases from V and 7 bases from J, leaving 9 bases between. DNA for the CDR3: TGTGCCAGCAGCTTATCCGCCTCGGAGCAGTACTTC. Its protein product is CASSLSASEQYF.

In its sample, this clonotype was seen many times. The rearrangement uses TRBV6-4 and TRBJ2-3; D possibly uses TRBD1 or TRBD2 (5 bases each). CDR1 is MRHNA and CDR2 is SNTAGT in the germline V gene. The CDR3 runs 15 residues. The ends were cut back, 4 bases at V and 1 base at J, with 12 bases in the middle. CDR3 nucleotides: TGTGCCAGCAGTGTCGGGGCCGGTGGCACAGATACGCAGTATTTT. Protein product: CASSVGAGGTDTQYF.

The table lists this clonotype with a count of one. This sequence joins TRBV6-1 and TRBJ2-5; 9 bases agree with TRBD2. Germline CDR1 MNHNS, CDR2 SASEGT. The CDR3 sequence is 16 residues long. J was trimmed by 2 bases and V by 5 bases; bases with no gene match: 9. The CDR3: CASSPRMSGGQETQYF. The DNA for the CDR3 is TGTGCCAGCAGTCCCAGAATGAGCGGGGGGCAAGAGACCCAGTACTTC.

Only a few counts were recorded for this clonotype. The rearrangement uses TRBV6-5 and TRBJ1-5, with D hard to call. Germline V gene lookup returns CDR1 MNHEY and CDR2 SVGAGI. The CDR3 covers 15 residues. V was pared by 0 bases and J by 1 base, with 7 bases between. This CDR3 is CASSYSKDSNQPQHF. The CDR3 DNA reads as TGTGCCAGCAGTTACTCGAAAGACAGCAATCAGCCCCAGCATTTT.

This rearrangement joins TRBV7-6 to TRBJ1-5; 9 bases fit TRBD1. This CDR3 spans 15 amino acids. The ends lost 5 bases at V and 7 bases at J; junction bases unmatched: 9. The germline gives CDR1 SGHVS, CDR2 FNYEAQ. DNA of the CDR3: TGTGCCAGCAGCACCGGGACAGGGTTCTTACAGCCCCAGCATTTT. It codes for CASSTGTGFLQPQHF.

The V call is TRBV12-3 or TRBV12-4, the J call TRBJ1-5; the D is unclear. The length of the CDR3 is 14 residues. The V and J ends lost 3 bases and 6 bases respectively, with 12 bases between them. In DNA, the CDR3 is TGTGCCAGCAGTTTCACCCTCGTGGGTCAGCCCCAGCATTTT. It specifies CASSFTLVGQPQHF.

This clonotype was seen a few times. The rearrangement uses TRBV19 and TRBJ2-3, with TRBD2 matching 10 bases. Germline CDR1 LNHDA, CDR2 SQIVND (reference sequence). The V segment lost 3 bases and the J segment 0 bases; nucleotides outside the gene matches: 3. This CDR3 comprises 16 residues. In DNA form, the CDR3 reads TGTGCCAGTAGTATGCCTAGCGGGGGTAGCACAGATACGCAGTATTTT. Residues: CASSMPSGGSTDTQYF.

This clonotype turned up a few times. V usage is TRBV5-1 and J usage is TRBJ2-5; no clear D gene. This CDR3 region has 14 residues. Germline CDR1 reads SGHRS; CDR2 reads YFSETQ. V was trimmed by 0 bases and J by 0 bases, leaving 6 bases between them. In nucleotides, the CDR3 is TGCGCCAGCAGCTTGGAAGAGTACCAAGAGACCCAGTACTTC. Translating it yields CASSLEEYQETQYF.

The chain carries TRBV24-1 and TRBJ2-3; tentatively, D is TRBD1 or TRBD2 (6 bases each). The CDR3 covers 13 residues. Germline V lookup: CDR1 KGHDR, CDR2 SFDVKD. The V end was cut by 4 bases, the J end by 8 bases, with 12 bases between. The CDR3 region is CATSESGGGTQYF. CDR3 in DNA: TGTGCCACCAGTGAGTCCGGGGGCGGTACGCAGTATTTT.

V usage is TRBV2 and J usage is TRBJ2-3; no definite D call. Trimming cost V 4 bases and J 0 bases, with 8 bases left between them. The V gene's germline CDR1 is SNHLY and CDR2 FYNNEI. The CDR3 has 14 amino acids. The CDR3 loop is CASSVQESTDTQYF. In DNA form, the CDR3 reads TGTGCCAGCAGTGTCCAGGAGAGCACAGATACGCAGTATTTT.

The V call is TRBV5-4, the J call TRBJ2-1; 10 positions match TRBD1. Germline CDR1 SGHNT, CDR2 YYREEE (reference sequence). With 5 bases clipped from V and 5 bases from J, the junction kept 1 base outside the gene matches. The CDR3 sequence is 13 residues long. The CDR3: CASRGTGDNEQFF. CDR3 DNA sequence: TGTGCCAGCAGAGGGACAGGGGACAATGAGCAGTTCTTC.

This clonotype was found many times. This rearrangement joins TRBV15 to TRBJ2-3; D may be TRBD2 (6 bases). CDR3 length equals 16 residues. Germline V gene data show CDR1 as LNHNV and CDR2 as YYDKDF (reference sequence). The V and J ends lost 1 base and 0 bases respectively, with 11 bases between them. The CDR3 region is CATSRGLDPSTDTQYF. The CDR3 nucleotides read TGTGCCACCAGCAGAGGACTAGACCCTAGCACAGATACGCAGTATTTT. The variable domain in full, with the rest retrieved from reference TRBV15 and TRBJ2-3, is DAMVIQNPRYQVTQFGKPVTLSCSQTLNHNVMYWYQQKSSQAPKLLFHYYDKDFNNEADTPDNFQSRRPNTSFCFLDIRSPGLGDTAMYLCATSRGLDPSTDTQYFGPGTRLTVL.

This clonotype turned up a few times. The chain joins TRBV6-1 to TRBJ2-5; no reliable D call. Germline assignment: CDR1 MNHNS and CDR2 SASEGT. CDR3 length: 15 residues. V lost 6 bases and J 1 base, leaving 15 bases between the germline ends. The CDR3: CASSKPKPSQETQYF. CDR3 in DNA: TGTGCCAGCAGCAAACCCAAGCCGAGCCAAGAGACCCAGTACTTC.

In its sample, this clonotype was seen many times. The chain links TRBV7-2 to TRBJ2-2; no definite D call. The V end lost 4 bases, the J end lost 3 bases, and 15 bases lay between the germline ends. This CDR3 has 16 residues. In germline, CDR1 is SGHTA, CDR2 FQGNSA. The CDR3 loop is CASSSSTRRDTGELFF. For the CDR3, the DNA is TGTGCCAGCAGCTCCAGTACCCGCCGGGACACCGGGGAGCTGTTTTTT.

In its sample, this clonotype was seen a few times. The V and J genes are TRBV7-2 and TRBJ1-2; D not resolved. CDR3 length equals 13 residues. Germline CDR1 is SGHTA and CDR2 is FQGNSA. Trimming took 5 bases from V and 4 from J, leaving 11 bases between them. The CDR3 here is CASSPSPGYGYTF. CDR3 bases: TGTGCCAGCAGCCCATCGCCCGGCTATGGCTACACCTTC. The variable domain in full, completed from reference TRBV7-2 and TRBJ1-2, reads GAGVSQSPSNKVTEKGKDVELRCDPISGHTALYWYRQSLGQGLEFLIYFQGNSAPDKSGLPSDRFSAERTGGSVSTLTIQRTQQEDSAVYLCASSPSPGYGYTFGSGTRLTVV.

This clonotype has a count of ten or more. The chain is built from TRBV29-1 and TRBJ2-3, with D perhaps TRBD2 (6 bases). Germline CDR1 SQVTM, CDR2 ANQGSEA. Between the trimmed V and J ends, which lost 7 bases and 2 bases, there was a span of 10 bases. The CDR3 spans 12 residues. CDR3 sequence reads: CSGVADTDTQYF. The CDR3 region has the DNA TGCAGCGGGGTAGCGGACACAGATACGCAGTATTTT.

The rearrangement joins TRBV18 to TRBJ2-5; tentative D call: TRBD1 (5 bases). The ends were cut back, 2 bases at V and 5 bases at J, with 21 bases in the middle. The germline CDR1 and CDR2 sequences are KGHSH and LQKENI. The CDR3 runs to 17 residues. This chain's CDR3 is CASSPSNFTGRVETQYF. The CDR3, as DNA: TGTGCCAGCTCACCATCGAACTTCACAGGCAGGGTGGAGACCCAGTACTTC.

This clonotype appeared many times. This sequence joins TRBV29-1 and TRBJ2-1; D not resolved. V lost 3 bases and J lost 2, with 8 bases in between. The V gene's germline CDR1 is SQVTM and CDR2 ANQGSEA. The CDR3 covers 13 residues. DNA of the CDR3: TGCAGCGTTGAGTCAGCAACCTACAATGAGCAGTTCTTC. Translated: CSVESATYNEQFF.

The chain employs TRBV27 and TRBJ1-2; TRBD1 is a possible D gene (5 bases). Per the germline V gene, CDR1 is MNHEY and CDR2 is SMNVEV (reference sequence). This CDR3 has 16 residues. Trimming removed 1 base at V and 4 bases at J, with 16 bases between. The CDR3 sequence: CASSLFGGRPLYGYTF. CDR3 nucleotides: TGTGCCAGCAGTTTATTTGGGGGTCGACCTCTCTATGGCTACACCTTC.

This clonotype has ten or more counts. The CDR3, as DNA: TGTGCCAGCAGCCTAGAGGGACTAGCGGAGAATGAGCAGTTCTTC. Translated, it gives CASSLEGLAENEQFF. The chain uses TRBV7-8 and TRBJ2-1; 11 bases are a match to TRBD2. Germline values: CDR1 SGHVS, CDR2 FQNEAQ. The CDR3 totals 15 residues. V lost 5 bases to trimming and J lost 7 bases; unmatched junction nucleotides: 7.